This T cell receptor beta chain derives from a study of OX40 agonist ivuxolimab in advanced cancers. Measured with immunoSEQ multiplex PCR; TCRdb has only the in-frame clones, and not every one. Of approximately 92,000 clones detected, more than 95% appear once; the ten largest clones hold around 2%. V was trimmed by 4 bases and J by 9 bases, leaving 11 bases between them. The germline CDR1 and CDR2 sequences are SGHDT and YYEEEE. CDR3 length: 12 amino acids. The source is an adult with an advanced solid tumor such as melanoma, head and neck, liver or kidney cancer. Source: CD4+ or CD8+ T cells sorted from blood, taken in a trial of the OX40 agonist ivuxolimab. The chain has TRBV5-6 and TRBJ2-1; D is unclear. CDR3 protein: CASSPGGGEQFF. CDR3 coding DNA: TGTGCCAGCAGCCCCGGTGGCGGTGAGCAGTTCTTC.